Given below is one TCR beta chain in context. The antigen is unknown. The data are from a study of cytomegalovirus exposure and HLA in healthy donors. The study, taken as a whole, reports: Apart from CMV serostatus, no immune exposure information was available.

Primers for the PCR totalled 60 Vbeta and 13 Jbeta. The data were produced by immunoSEQ multiplex PCR, yet TCRdb's version contains in-frame clones alone and is incomplete. The table records more than 80,000 clones, around 76% of them present only once. What was sequenced was PBMCs. This clonotype was obtained from a man in his late teens or twenties in good health and CMV-seropositive.

The CDR3 reads CASSEVMAGGDEQFF. In DNA form, the CDR3 reads TGTGCCAGCAGTGAAGTAATGGCGGGAGGGGACGAGCAGTTCTTC. The chain joins TRBV6-1 to TRBJ2-1; 9 nucleotides match TRBD2. Trimming removed 1 base from V and 10 bases from J; junction bases left unmatched: 8. This CDR3 is built from 15 residues. Germline CDR1 MNHNS, CDR2 SASEGT.